The 21 T cell receptor beta chains in this list originate from one sample, sequenced in a study of graft-versus-host responses after intestinal transplantation. The assay was immunoSEQ multiplex PCR, and TCRdb's table has in-frame clones only and misses some. In the table there are over 100,000 clones, around 95% of which are singletons. For these TCRs, the target antigens are not known. Here the sequenced sample was unstimulated CD8+ T cells sorted from spleen or lymph node cells, taken before intestinal transplant. Receptor source: a human donor who received an intestinal transplant.

This rearrangement joins TRBV30 to TRBJ1-4; D is perhaps TRBD1 (6 bases). Germline V CDR1 and CDR2: GTSNPN, SVGIG (reference sequence). The CDR3 covers 14 residues. The V and J ends lost 2 bases and 7 bases respectively, with 14 bases between them. CDR3 amino acids: CAWSPTGGGEKLFF. DNA of the CDR3: TGTGCCTGGAGTCCGACAGGAGGGGGTGAAAAACTGTTTTTT.

The chain has TRBV28 and TRBJ1-5; 12 nucleotides align to TRBD1. The trim removed 3 bases at V and 0 bases at J, leaving 3 bases unmatched. The germline V gene has CDR1 MDHEN and CDR2 SYDVKM. The CDR3 extends over 17 amino acids. In nucleotides, the CDR3 is TGTGCCAGCAGTTTCGGGACAGGGGGCCTTAGCAATCAGCCCCAGCATTTT. Protein product: CASSFGTGGLSNQPQHF.

The chain carries TRBV4-1 and TRBJ2-3; 9 nucleotides agree with TRBD2. This CDR3 is 15 amino acids long. Germline CDR1 reads MGHRA; CDR2 reads YSYEKL. Trimming cost V 1 base and J 5 bases; bases outside gene matches: 4. The CDR3: CASSQATAGGDTQYF. For the CDR3, the DNA is TGCGCCAGCAGCCAAGCGACAGCGGGAGGAGATACGCAGTATTTT.

This clone was picked up one time. This chain uses TRBV2 with TRBJ2-5; 8 bases map to TRBD2. V dropped 3 bases and J dropped 5; count of bases not matched to a gene: 11. This CDR3 is 16 amino acids long. Germline loops: CDR1 SNHLY, CDR2 FYNNEI. CDR3 in amino acids: CASSDVGLEAAETQYF. In DNA, the CDR3 is TGTGCCAGCAGTGATGTGGGACTAGAGGCCGCGGAGACCCAGTACTTC. The full variable domain, its missing parts supplied by reference TRBV2 and TRBJ2-5, is EPEVTQTPSHQVTQMGQEVILRCVPISNHLYFYWYRQILGQKVEFLVSFYNNEISEKSEIFDDQFSVERPDGSNFTLKIRSTKLEDSAMYFCASSDVGLEAAETQYFGPGTRLLVL.

This chain joins TRBV28 and TRBJ1-2, with 10 bases fitting TRBD1. This CDR3 has 16 amino acids. V lost 4 bases, J lost 1 base, and 6 bases stayed unmatched. Germline V gene sequence: CDR1 MDHEN, CDR2 SYDVKM. Here the CDR3 reads CASSSTGGRLNYGYTF. The CDR3 DNA is TGTGCCAGCAGTTCGACAGGGGGCAGGCTTAACTATGGCTACACCTTC.

The V call is TRBV7-2, the J call TRBJ2-1; D remains ambiguous. From germline, CDR1 is SGHTA and CDR2 FQGNSA. The CDR3 spans 12 residues. Trimming stripped 1 base from V and 9 bases from J, with 7 bases between. Here the CDR3 reads CASSLVLREQFF. DNA of the CDR3: TGTGCCAGCAGCTTAGTCCTACGTGAGCAGTTCTTC.

In its sample, this clone was seen once. The rearrangement links TRBV2 to TRBJ2-7; perhaps TRBD1 as D (5 bases). The V and J ends lost 8 bases and 1 base respectively, with 9 bases between them. The germline gives CDR1 SNHLY, CDR2 FYNNEI. The CDR3 totals 12 residues. CDR3 bases: TGTGCCAGCCATGACAGATCCTACGAGCAGTACTTC. This sequence encodes CASHDRSYEQYF.

The chain has TRBV5-1 and TRBJ2-7; the match to TRBD1 covers 11 bases. Germline loops: CDR1 SGHRS, CDR2 YFSETQ. The CDR3 covers 16 residues. The V segment lost 4 bases and the J segment 2 bases; nucleotides outside the gene matches: 8. The CDR3 coding sequence is TGCGCCAGCAGCAGTTTGGGGACAGGGGGTCCCTACGAGCAGTACTTC. Encoded protein: CASSSLGTGGPYEQYF.

The gene calls are TRBV11-2 and TRBJ2-5; a weak D match, TRBD1 (6 bases). The J call is doubtful: the DNA matches TRBJ2-7 better. The germline V gene encodes CDR1 SGHAT and CDR2 FQNNGV. The CDR3 contains 14 residues. This CDR3 reads CASSLGQGQYEQYF. The CDR3 bases are TGTGCCAGCAGCTTAGGGCAGGGGCAATACGAGCAGTACTTC.

The V call is TRBV27, the J call TRBJ2-6, with 9 bases that match TRBD2. With V trimmed by 5 bases and J by 3 bases, 11 bases remained unmatched. From germline, CDR1 is MNHEY and CDR2 SMNVEV (reference sequence). The CDR3 spans 18 residues. CDR3 sequence reads: CASSQILAGVGGANVLTF. The CDR3 DNA reads TGTGCCAGCAGTCAAATTTTAGCGGGAGTGGGTGGGGCCAACGTCCTGACTTTC. The entire variable domain, with the rest obtained from reference TRBV27 and TRBJ2-6, is as follows: EAQVTQNPRYLITVTGKKLTVTCSQNMNHEYMSWYRQDPGLGLRQIYYSMNVEVTDKGDVPEGYKVSRKEKRNFPLILESPSPNQTSLYFCASSQILAGVGGANVLTFGAGSRLTVL.

This clone was seen just once. The gene calls are TRBV6-1 and TRBJ1-3; D is unresolved. Trimming left V 2 bases short and J 4 bases short, with 6 bases between. Looked up from germline, CDR1 is MNHNS and CDR2 is SASEGT. The CDR3 length is 13 residues. The CDR3 spells CASSEWRGNTIYF. For the CDR3, the DNA is TGTGCCAGCAGTGAATGGAGGGGAAACACCATATATTTT.

Details on this clone: A junction boundary mismatches the germline segment, possibly from a read error. V gene TRBV7-7 combines with J gene TRBJ2-1; 7 nucleotides line up with TRBD2. The germline V gene encodes CDR1 SSHAT and CDR2 FNYEAQ (reference sequence). The CDR3 consists of 14 residues. Written as DNA, the CDR3 is TGTGCTAGCAGCTTCCGGGACTACGGAGGGGAGCAGTTCTTC. Amino acids: CASSFRDYGGEQFF.

V usage is TRBV28 and J usage is TRBJ1-2; D not resolved. V shed 4 bases and J shed 4 bases, with 13 bases lying between them. The germline V gene has CDR1 MDHEN and CDR2 SYDVKM. There are 14 residues in the CDR3. The CDR3 spells CASSSLRVVYGYTF. CDR3 DNA: TGTGCCAGCAGTTCGCTCCGAGTGGTCTATGGCTACACCTTC.

The chain is built from TRBV7-9 and TRBJ1-1; D unclear. The germline gives CDR1 SEHNR, CDR2 FQNEAQ (reference sequence). The CDR3 runs to 15 residues. The V and J ends lost 8 bases and 0 bases respectively, with 16 bases between them. The CDR3 DNA sequence: TGTGCCAGCCGAGGACGGACCTTAATGAACACTGAAGCTTTCTTT. As protein: CASRGRTLMNTEAFF. The whole variable domain, remainder taken from reference TRBV7-9 and TRBJ1-1, is DTGVSQNPRHKITKRGQNVTFRCDPISEHNRLYWYRQTLGQGPEFLTYFQNEAQLEKSRLLSDRFSAERPKGSFSTLEIQRTEQGDSAMYLCASRGRTLMNTEAFFGQGTRLTVV.

This clone showed up just once. The gene calls are TRBV27 and TRBJ1-5; 7 bases match TRBD1. Losses at the gene ends were 7 bases for V and 4 bases for J; bases not matched to a gene: 4. Germline V gives CDR1 MNHEY, CDR2 SMNVEV (reference sequence). The CDR3 runs 13 residues. This CDR3 reads CASTPGQNQPQHF. The CDR3 DNA reads TGTGCCAGCACCCCGGGACAGAATCAGCCCCAGCATTTT.

This clone is a singleton in its sample. The J gene is TRBJ2-4, the V gene TRBV4-2; 13 nucleotides align to TRBD2. Germline V lookup: CDR1 LGHNA, CDR2 YNFKEQ. Unmatched junction bases numbered 3, after V lost 6 bases and J lost 1 base. The CDR3 has 16 amino acids. The CDR3 nucleotides read TGTGCCAGCAGTCCACTAGCGGGAGGGGCCAAAAACATTCAGTACTTC. It is translated as CASSPLAGGAKNIQYF.

The V and J genes are TRBV27 and TRBJ1-2; 7 bases are a match to TRBD1. This CDR3 is 13 amino acids long. Germline V gene sequence: CDR1 MNHEY, CDR2 SMNVEV (reference sequence). Trimming removed 3 bases from V and 11 bases from J; junction bases left unmatched: 9. The CDR3 protein is CASSLGVQGEYTF. The CDR3 bases are TGTGCCAGCAGTTTGGGAGTCCAGGGGGAGTACACCTTC.

The chain is built from TRBV9 and TRBJ2-7, with TRBD2 matching over 9 bases. Per the germline V gene, CDR1 is SGDLS and CDR2 is YYNGEE. J gave up 3 bases and V 0 bases, and 7 bases lay outside the gene matches. This CDR3 has 16 amino acids. The CDR3, as DNA: TGTGCCAGCAGCGTAGGATGGGTAGCGGGAGACTACGAGCAGTACTTC. It specifies CASSVGWVAGDYEQYF.

The chain combines TRBV7-6 with TRBJ1-1; D possibly corresponds to TRBD1 (6 bases). Looked up from germline, CDR1 is SGHVS and CDR2 is FNYEAQ. Trimming removed 1 base at V and 1 base at J, with 7 bases between. CDR3 size: 14 residues. The CDR3 coding sequence is TGTGCCAGCAGCTTAGACAGGGAGAACACTGAAGCTTTCTTT. Its translation: CASSLDRENTEAFF.

The chain carries TRBV13 and TRBJ1-1; D unclear. The CDR3 runs to 12 residues. Per the germline V gene, CDR1 is PRHDT and CDR2 is FYEKMQ (reference sequence). The V and J ends lost 5 bases and 6 bases respectively, with 10 bases between them. The CDR3 loop reads CASSASGAEAFF. CDR3 DNA: TGTGCCAGCAGCGCCTCTGGGGCTGAAGCTTTCTTT.

The chain joins TRBV9 to TRBJ2-1; 9 bases align to TRBD1. This CDR3 has 15 amino acids. Germline V gene data show CDR1 as SGDLS and CDR2 as YYNGEE. With 5 bases clipped from V and 2 bases from J, the junction kept 5 bases outside the gene matches. The CDR3 region is CASREGTGPYNEQFF. The CDR3 coding sequence is TGTGCCAGCAGGGAGGGGACAGGGCCCTACAATGAGCAGTTCTTC.